A single sample is the source of the 5 T cell receptor beta chains below, sequenced in a study of blood T cell repertoires in COVID-19. The repertoire was sequenced with immunoSEQ multiplex PCR; TCRdb's copy has only in-frame clones and lacks some. The table shows 95,000 to 150,000 clones, with 85% occurring only once. The sequencing input was peripheral blood. All receptors derive from a man older than 75 with acute or convalescent COVID-19.

This chain joins TRBV3-1 (or the pseudogene TRBV3-2) and TRBJ1-2; possible D gene TRBD1, 5 bases. V lost 0 bases, J lost 8 bases, and 10 bases lay in between. The CDR3 runs 13 residues. From germline, CDR1 is LGHDT and CDR2 YNNKEL (reference sequence). For the CDR3, the DNA is TGTGCCAGCAGCCAAGACAGGGCAGGGGGCTACACCTTC. It yields the protein CASSQDRAGGYTF.

This clone turned up a few times. The chain uses TRBV9 and TRBJ2-7; D not resolved. The V gene lost 1 base and the J gene lost 1 base, with 9 bases spanning the gap. The V gene's germline CDR1 is SGDLS and CDR2 YYNGEE. The CDR3 runs 14 residues. CDR3 DNA: TGTGCCAGCAGCGTATTGGCAGGATCCTACGAGCAGTACTTC. Translated, it gives CASSVLAGSYEQYF.

Note on this clone: Its ends do not fully match the called genes, so a read error is possible. The chain joins TRBV7-7 to TRBJ2-5, with 14 nucleotides matching TRBD2. CDR1 is SSHAT and CDR2 is FNYEAQ in the germline V gene (reference sequence). The CDR3 sequence is 17 residues long. In DNA, the CDR3 is TGTGCTAGCAGTTCGGGACTAGCGGGAGTAGGGCAAGAGACCCAGTACTTC. Translation gives CASSSGLAGVGQETQYF.

The chain carries TRBV11-2 and TRBJ1-1; unclear D gene. The V gene lost 2 bases and the J gene lost 6 bases, with 13 bases spanning the gap. Germline V gene sequence: CDR1 SGHAT, CDR2 FQNNGV. There are 14 residues in the CDR3. The CDR3, as DNA: TGTGCCAGCAGCTTACCAGGTGTATGGGCTGAAGCTTTCTTT. Translated: CASSLPGVWAEAFF.

The V gene is TRBV11-2, the J gene TRBJ2-1; D possibly corresponds to TRBD2 (7 bases). Germline V lookup: CDR1 SGHAT, CDR2 FQNNGV. The CDR3 runs to 19 residues. With 2 bases removed from V and 0 bases from J, the gap between germline ends came to 20 bases. CDR3 region: CASSLLVLGGGSSYNEQFF. The CDR3 DNA follows: TGTGCCAGCAGCTTATTAGTCCTGGGCGGGGGCAGCTCCTACAATGAGCAGTTCTTC.